This TCR beta chain was retrieved from a study of shared T cell receptors in the human thymus. Germline CDR1 and CDR2: SGHRS and YFSETQ. V was clipped by 3 bases and J by 2 bases; unmatched bases: 22. This CDR3 is built from 20 residues. Method: immunoSEQ multiplex PCR; TCRdb's copy keeps in-frame clones and lacks some. The sample contains some 640,000 clones, around 87% of which appear only once. This sample was shared with a second study, whose subject was human thymus T cells. That investigation notes: Corrective surgery for congenital heart defects was being performed on the healthy Finnish infants who served as donors. Corrective cardiac operations yielded the resected thymus tissue. In thymic and blood repertoires alike, V and J usage looked biased. Related studies noted strongly shared thymic repertoires across unrelated people.

Sequenced input: thymocytes. This sequence originates from a boy in the first two years of life with a congenital heart defect. The chain employs TRBV5-1 and TRBJ2-7, with 8 bases that match TRBD2. CDR3 amino acids: CASSSIHSVNQRERTYEQYF. The CDR3 DNA reads TGCGCCAGCAGCTCAATCCACTCAGTTAATCAGCGGGAGAGGACCTACGAGCAGTACTTC. The variable domain in full, completed from reference TRBV5-1 and TRBJ2-7, reads KAGVTQTPRYLIKTRGQQVTLSCSPISGHRSVSWYQQTPGQGLQFLFEYFSETQRNKGNFPGRFSGRQFSNSRSEMNVSTLELGDSALYLCASSSIHSVNQRERTYEQYFGPGTRLTVT.